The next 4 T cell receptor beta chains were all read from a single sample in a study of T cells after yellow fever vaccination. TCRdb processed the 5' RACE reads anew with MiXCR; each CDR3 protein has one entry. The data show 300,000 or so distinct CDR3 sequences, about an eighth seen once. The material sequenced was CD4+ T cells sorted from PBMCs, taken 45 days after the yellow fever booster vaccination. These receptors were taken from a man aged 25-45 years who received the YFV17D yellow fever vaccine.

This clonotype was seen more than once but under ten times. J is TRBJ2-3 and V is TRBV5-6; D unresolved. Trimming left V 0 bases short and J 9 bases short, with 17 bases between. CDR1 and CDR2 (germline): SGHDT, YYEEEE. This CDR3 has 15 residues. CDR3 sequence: CASSLEGTSGGTQYF. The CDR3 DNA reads TGTGCCAGCAGCTTGGAGGGCACCTCGGGCGGCACGCAGTATTTT. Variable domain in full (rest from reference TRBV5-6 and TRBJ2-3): DAGVTQSPTHLIKTRGQQVTLRCSPKSGHDTVSWYQQALGQGPQFIFQYYEEEERQRGNFPDRFSGHQFPNYSSELNVNALLLGDSALYLCASSLEGTSGGTQYFGPGTRLTVL.

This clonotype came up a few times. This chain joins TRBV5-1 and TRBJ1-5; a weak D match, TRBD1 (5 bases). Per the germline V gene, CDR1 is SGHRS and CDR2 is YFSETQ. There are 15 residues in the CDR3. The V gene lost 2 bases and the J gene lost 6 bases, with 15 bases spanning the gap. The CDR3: CASSFDSPGSQPQHF. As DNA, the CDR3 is TGCGCCAGCAGCTTCGACAGCCCAGGTTCTCAGCCCCAGCATTTT.

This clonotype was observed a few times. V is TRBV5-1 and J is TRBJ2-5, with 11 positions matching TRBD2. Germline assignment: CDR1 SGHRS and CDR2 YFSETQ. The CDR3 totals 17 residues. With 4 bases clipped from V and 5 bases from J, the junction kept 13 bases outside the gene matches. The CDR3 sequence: CASSPGLADLGVETQYF. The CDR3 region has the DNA TGCGCCAGCAGCCCGGGACTAGCGGACCTGGGTGTGGAGACCCAGTACTTC. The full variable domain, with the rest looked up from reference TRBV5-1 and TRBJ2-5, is KAGVTQTPRYLIKTRGQQVTLSCSPISGHRSVSWYQQTPGQGLQFLFEYFSETQRNKGNFPGRFSGRQFSNSRSEMNVSTLELGDSALYLCASSPGLADLGVETQYFGPGTRLLVL.

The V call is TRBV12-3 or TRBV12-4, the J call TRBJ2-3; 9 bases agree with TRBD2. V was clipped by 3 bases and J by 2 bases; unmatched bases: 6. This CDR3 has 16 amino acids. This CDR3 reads CASSFKTSGLTDTQYF. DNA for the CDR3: TGTGCCAGCAGTTTCAAGACTAGCGGACTCACAGATACGCAGTATTTT.